The source of this TCR beta chain is a study of blood T cell repertoires in COVID-19. In this sample, this clone turned up once. Method: immunoSEQ multiplex PCR; TCRdb's copy keeps in-frame clones and lacks some. The table includes hundreds of thousands of clones, 85% detected once. This TCR derives from a man between 50 and 59 years old with active or convalescent COVID-19. Sequenced material: peripheral blood.

The CDR3 sequence: CASGRAPGAYEQYF. CDR3 nucleotide sequence: TGTGCCAGCGGCCGGGCCCCGGGGGCCTACGAGCAGTACTTC. The chain links TRBV7-9 to TRBJ2-7; TRBD2 is a possible D gene (6 bases). V was pared by 8 bases and J by 2 bases, with 16 bases between. This CDR3 is 14 amino acids long. Germline V CDR1 and CDR2: SEHNR, FQNEAQ (reference sequence). Together with reference TRBV7-9 and TRBJ2-7, the CDR3 gives the full variable domain: DTGVSQNPRHKITKRGQNVTFRCDPISEHNRLYWYRQTLGQGPEFLTYFQNEAQLEKSRLLSDRFSAERPKGSFSTLEIQRTEQGDSAMYLCASGRAPGAYEQYFGPGTRLTVT.